The entry below describes one T cell receptor (beta chain). The antigen it recognizes is unknown. Base qualities are not recorded, but no much larger clone differs from it by a single base. In the ophthalmopathy patients, disease was moderately to severely active, with a Clinical Activity Score of 3 or more, a NOSPECS grade of 4 or more, and a duration of less than 3 months. Patients with uncontrolled infections, other autoimmune diseases, pregnancy or lactation were excluded. Clinical symptoms, serum thyroxine and TRAb, thyroid ultrasound, and orbital computed tomography formed the basis for the diagnoses. PBMCs were isolated from about 10 ml of fresh peripheral blood by Ficoll-Paque density gradient centrifugation. Total RNA was extracted with Trizol reagent, and quality was checked on an Agilent 2100 Bioanalyzer. This sample was included in a study of T cells in Graves' hyperthyroidism and ophthalmopathy (dated by TCRdb to between 2018 and 2021). The study in broad terms: Peripheral blood samples were taken at initial diagnosis, before any treatment was given. The 100 discovery patients were randomly split 7:3 into training and test sets. The paper describes TCR Vbeta CDR3 sequencing of roughly 130 peripheral blood samples, made up of around 41 ophthalmopathy patients, 70 to 80 hyperthyroidism patients and 17 progressor patients. TCR V-J signatures able to tell the groups apart were searched for in a discovery cohort of approximately 95 patients, of whom under 45 had Graves' ophthalmopathy and around 56 had stable Graves' hyperthyroidism. Following sampling, methimazole starting at 30 mg daily was given to hyperthyroidism patients, and high-dose intravenous methylprednisolone was given to ophthalmopathy patients. Whether ophthalmopathy could be predicted prospectively was tested in an independent validation cohort made up of roughly 19 hyperthyroidism patients plus 17 patients who later progressed to ophthalmopathy. In addition, the study compared T-cell repertoires in thyroid tissue and in blood from five to seven Graves' hyperthyroidism patients. Findings and caveats that apply to the study as a whole: Sample size was not statistically predetermined, and blinding of investigators to group allocation was not performed. Most expanded thyroid clonotypes (frequency above 0.001) were also found in blood, which suggests that blood repertoires may mirror thyroid immune responses. In validation, the model predicted progression to ophthalmopathy a median of roughly 6.2 months before onset, with roughly 70% sensitivity and roughly 79% specificity. A model built on a 13 V-J signature distinguished ophthalmopathy from stable hyperthyroidism, reaching approximately 89% sensitivity and about 81% specificity in cross-validation and 80%/75% in testing.

Via the germline V gene, CDR1 is MNHEY and CDR2 SVGEGT. The CDR3 contains 15 residues, cysteine and phenylalanine counted. Only the CDR3 portion is preserved as DNA: 45 bases, with reading frame beginning at the first base. Here V drops 5 bases and J drops 6 bases, and the junction holds 11 bases not matched to any gene. Amplification of TCR beta CDR3 regions was carried out from RNA transcripts. The first round of RT-PCR for the TCR CDR3 was performed with the HTBI primer set and the Qiagen OneStep RT-PCR kit. Libraries were constructed in a second round of multiplex PCR, after which size selection and purification were carried out. The libraries were sequenced on an Illumina HiSeq2000 using paired-end 100 bp reads. The study's processing was this. SOAPnuke was used to process the raw data, throwing out any read that contained adapters or uncalled bases, had a mean Phred below 15, or lacked an exact constant-primer or identifier match. High-quality paired reads were merged using COPE v1.2.5, and each unique nucleotide sequence was defined as a clonotype. Clonotypes were aligned to IMGT TRBV, TRBD and TRBJ reference segments using MiTCR v1.1. Only V-J combinations with frequency above 0.0001, covering 99% to 99.2% of repertoires, were analysed. The TCS score was defined as F50 (clonal expansion) divided by E x V (chaos), with BLOSUM62-based TCRdist calculated between CDR3 peptides within each V-J. Welch's t-statistics and random forest reduced several hundred V-J features to under 15, which were used in a naive Bayes classifier (R e1071). TCRdb's own reprocessing of the public reads used fastp at Q25 and MiXCR and kept productive beta chains. When rows share a CDR3 protein, they turn into one entry using the most common DNA and genes. These V and J calls are TCRdb output, not the study's own analysis. The sample yields some 500,000 distinct CDR3 sequences; about 16% were counted once. The ten most abundant clones make up approximately 32% of the sample.

The sample consisted of blood. The rearrangement joined TRBV6-2 or TRBV6-3 to TRBJ1-1, and TRBD1 aligns with 8 junction nucleotides. The TCR comes from a woman in her twenties or thirties with Graves' ophthalmopathy. Read as DNA, the sequence is TGTGCCAGCAGTCATAACAGGGGGGTAGGCGCTGAAGCTTTCTTT. Its coded protein is CASSHNRGVGAEAFF.